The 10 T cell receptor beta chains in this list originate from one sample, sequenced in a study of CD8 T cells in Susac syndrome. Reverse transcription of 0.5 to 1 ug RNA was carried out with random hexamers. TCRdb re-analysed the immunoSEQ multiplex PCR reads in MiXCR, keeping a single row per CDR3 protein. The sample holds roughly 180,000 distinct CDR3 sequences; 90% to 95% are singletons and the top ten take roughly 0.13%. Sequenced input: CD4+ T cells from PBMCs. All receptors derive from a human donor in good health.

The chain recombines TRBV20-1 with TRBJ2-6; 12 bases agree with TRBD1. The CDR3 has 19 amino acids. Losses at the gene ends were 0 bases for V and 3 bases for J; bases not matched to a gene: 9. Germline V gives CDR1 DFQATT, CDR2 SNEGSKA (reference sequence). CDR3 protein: CSARDQVGTGGIGANVLTF. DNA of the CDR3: TGCAGTGCTAGAGATCAGGTCGGGACAGGGGGCATTGGGGCCAACGTCCTGACTTTC.

This CDR3 is CASSHDRVWDSPLHF. The CDR3, as DNA: TGTGCCAGCAGCCACGACAGGGTTTGGGATTCACCCCTCCACTTT. The chain has TRBV16 and TRBJ1-6; 7 bases are shared with TRBD1. Germline loops: CDR1 KGHSY, CDR2 FQNENV. The CDR3 spans 15 residues. The J segment lost 8 bases and the V segment lost 3 bases, leaving 7 bases of the junction unmatched.

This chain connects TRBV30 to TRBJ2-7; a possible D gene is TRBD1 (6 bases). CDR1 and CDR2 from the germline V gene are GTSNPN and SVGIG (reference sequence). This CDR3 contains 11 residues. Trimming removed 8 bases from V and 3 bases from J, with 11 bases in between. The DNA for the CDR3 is TGTGCCGGGGGCCGGGGCTACGAGCAGTACTTC. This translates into CAGGRGYEQYF.

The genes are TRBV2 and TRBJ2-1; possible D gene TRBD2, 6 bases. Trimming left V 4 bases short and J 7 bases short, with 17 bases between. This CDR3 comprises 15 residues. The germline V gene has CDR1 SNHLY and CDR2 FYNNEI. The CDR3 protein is CASSVPSGRGNEQFF. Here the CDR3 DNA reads TGTGCCAGCAGTGTCCCCTCGGGACGGGGGAATGAGCAGTTCTTC.

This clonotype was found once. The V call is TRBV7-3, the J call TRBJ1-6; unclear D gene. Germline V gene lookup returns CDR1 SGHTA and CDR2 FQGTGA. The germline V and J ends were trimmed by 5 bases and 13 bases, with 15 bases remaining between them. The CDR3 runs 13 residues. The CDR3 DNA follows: TGTGCCAGCAGCGGAACAGCGCCGGAGCCCCTCCACTTT. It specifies CASSGTAPEPLHF.

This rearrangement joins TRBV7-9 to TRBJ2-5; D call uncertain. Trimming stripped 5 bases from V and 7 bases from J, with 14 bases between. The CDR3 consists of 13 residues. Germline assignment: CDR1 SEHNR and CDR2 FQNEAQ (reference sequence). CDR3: CASSLPGSGTQYF. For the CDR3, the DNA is TGTGCCAGCAGCCTTCCCGGATCAGGGACCCAGTACTTC.

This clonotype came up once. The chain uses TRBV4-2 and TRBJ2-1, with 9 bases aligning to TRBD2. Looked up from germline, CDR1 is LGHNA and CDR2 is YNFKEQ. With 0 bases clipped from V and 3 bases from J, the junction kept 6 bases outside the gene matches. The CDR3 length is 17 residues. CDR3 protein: CASSQDRGGGVYNEQFF. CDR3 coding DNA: TGTGCCAGCAGCCAAGATCGGGGCGGGGGGGTCTACAATGAGCAGTTCTTC.

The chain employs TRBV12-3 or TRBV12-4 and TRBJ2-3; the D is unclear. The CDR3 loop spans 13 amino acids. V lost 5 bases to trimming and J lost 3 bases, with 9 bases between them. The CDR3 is CASSHLMTDTQYF. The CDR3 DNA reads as TGTGCCAGCAGTCATTTGATGACAGATACGCAGTATTTT.

This CDR3 is CASSQDTNTEAFF. Written as DNA, the CDR3 is TGTGCCAGCAGCCAAGACACTAACACTGAAGCTTTCTTT. The gene calls are TRBV14 and TRBJ1-1, with D hard to call. With 0 bases removed from V and 2 bases from J, the gap between germline ends came to 4 bases. Per the germline V gene, CDR1 is SGHDN and CDR2 is FVKESK. The CDR3 runs to 13 residues.

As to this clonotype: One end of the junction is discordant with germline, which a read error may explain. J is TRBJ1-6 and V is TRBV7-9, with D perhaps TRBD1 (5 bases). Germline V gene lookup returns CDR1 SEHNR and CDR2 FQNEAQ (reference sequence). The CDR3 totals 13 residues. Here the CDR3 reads CASSSGPNSPPHF. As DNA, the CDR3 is TGTGCCAGCAGCTCGGGGCCGAATTCACCCCCCCACTTT.